The present T cell receptor (beta chain) was sequenced within a study of blood T cells in healthy people across ages. Then a second PCR, running roughly 7 to 11 cycles, was carried out with a sample-barcoded 5' primer and a J-beta primer mix. TCRdb passed the 5' RACE reads through MiXCR, listing each CDR3 protein once. The table includes about 1.5 million distinct CDR3 sequences, approximately 43% detected once. CDR1 is SGHTA and CDR2 is FQGNSA in the germline V gene. The CDR3 is made up of 16 amino acids. With V trimmed by 5 bases and J by 3 bases, 12 bases remained unmatched. This clonotype was seen a few times.

This chain uses TRBV7-2 with TRBJ2-7; 8 nucleotides align to TRBD1. This receptor was identified in a woman aged 18-30 years in good health. Source material: blood. The DNA of the CDR3 is TGTGCCAGCAGCCATCCTACCGGGACAGGCCTCTACGAGCAGTACTTC. This encodes CASSHPTGTGLYEQYF. The complete variable domain, with remaining parts taken from reference TRBV7-2 and TRBJ2-7, reads GAGVSQSPSNKVTEKGKDVELRCDPISGHTALYWYRQSLGQGLEFLIYFQGNSAPDKSGLPSDRFSAERTGGSVSTLTIQRTQQEDSAVYLCASSHPTGTGLYEQYFGPGTRLTVT.